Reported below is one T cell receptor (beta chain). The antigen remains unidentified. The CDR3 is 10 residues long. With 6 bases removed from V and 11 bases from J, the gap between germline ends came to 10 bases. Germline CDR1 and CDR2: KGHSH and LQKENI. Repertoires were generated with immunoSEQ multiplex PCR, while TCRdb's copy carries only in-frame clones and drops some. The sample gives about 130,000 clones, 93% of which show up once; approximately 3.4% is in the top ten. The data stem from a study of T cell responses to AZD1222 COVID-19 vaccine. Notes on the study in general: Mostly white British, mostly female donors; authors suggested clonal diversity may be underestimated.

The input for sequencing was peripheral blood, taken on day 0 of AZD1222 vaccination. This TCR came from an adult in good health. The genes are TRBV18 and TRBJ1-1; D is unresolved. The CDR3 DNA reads TGTGCCAGCTCTGATACTGTGGCTTTCTTT. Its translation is CASSDTVAFF.